This T cell receptor (beta chain) was sequenced for a study of blood T cell repertoires in COVID-19. Trimming cost V 3 bases and J 2 bases, with 16 bases left between them. CDR1 DFQATT and CDR2 SNEGSKA come from the germline V gene (reference sequence). CDR3 length equals 15 residues. Only in-frame clones appear in the TCRdb table, and some are missing; sequencing was by immunoSEQ multiplex PCR. The table records roughly 250,000 clones, roughly 93% of them present only once. The chain couples TRBV20-1 to TRBJ1-1; D uncertain. Sequencing was performed on PBMCs or T cells enriched from blood (not recorded which). The source of this sequence is a woman aged 40 to 50 with acute COVID-19. The CDR3 here is CSASIRGSANTEAFF. The CDR3 bases are TGCAGTGCTAGTATCCGGGGTTCGGCTAACACTGAAGCTTTCTTT.